The 2 T cell receptor beta chains presented below share a single source sample, sequenced in a study of shared clonotypes between healthy human individuals. The protocol was immunoSEQ multiplex PCR, while the TCRdb copy is restricted to in-frame clones and leaves out a portion. The sample includes about 2 million clones, 90% to 95% seen only once; the top ten take 0.13%. Sequenced sample: naive CD4+ T cells sorted from blood. Subset noted: CD45RA+ positively selected. These receptors were obtained from a man aged 18 to 29 in good health.

This chain joins TRBV6-5 and TRBJ2-3; D gene unclear. The CDR3 spans 15 residues. Germline loops: CDR1 MNHEY, CDR2 SVGAGI. The V gene lost 0 bases and the J gene lost 1 base, with 8 bases spanning the gap. The CDR3: CASSYSPLGTDTQYF. Here the CDR3 DNA reads TGTGCCAGCAGTTACTCACCGTTAGGCACAGATACGCAGTATTTT.

The V call is TRBV10-2, the J call TRBJ1-1; D not certain. V lost 2 bases and J lost 4, with 11 bases in between. This CDR3 comprises 14 residues. Germline V gene sequence: CDR1 WSHSY, CDR2 SAAADI. CDR3 DNA sequence: TGCGCCAGCAGTGAGAACCGGGGAGGCACTGAAGCTTTCTTT. Protein product: CASSENRGGTEAFF.